A selection of T cell receptor beta chains follows, all from one sample in a study of OX40 agonist ivuxolimab in advanced cancers. TCRdb keeps only in-frame clones here, not all; method: immunoSEQ multiplex PCR. The data contain under 25,000 clones, about 77% of them seen just once; the ten biggest clones take up 30%. This specimen consisted of CD4+ or CD8+ T cells sorted from blood, obtained in a trial of the OX40 agonist ivuxolimab. The origin of the receptors is an adult with an advanced solid tumor such as melanoma, head and neck, liver or kidney cancer. CDR3s include the opening cysteine and the closing phenylalanine or tryptophan. A D gene is named only where the DNA matches it firmly. Size tells how often a clone was seen (once, few, many) or the class of an expanded clone, and some rows leave it out.

clone_size	v_call	d_call	j_call	cdr3_aa	cdr3_nt
NA	TRBV28	NA	TRBJ1-2	CASSSLVGVYGYTF	TGTGCCAGCAGTTCCCTCGTGGGGGTCTATGGCTACACCTTC
NA	TRBV7-8	TRBD1	TRBJ2-7	CASSDGGTGGRFYEQYF	TGTGCCAGCAGCGACGGAGGGACAGGGGGCCGGTTCTACGAGCAGTACTTC
NA	TRBV10-2	NA	TRBJ2-2	CASIPALNTGELFF	TGCGCCAGCATTCCGGCACTGAACACCGGGGAGCTGTTTTTT
few	TRBV7-3	NA	TRBJ2-1	CASSPGWGEQFF	TGTGCCAGCAGCCCCGGGTGGGGTGAGCAGTTCTTC
NA	TRBV9	NA	TRBJ2-2	CASSVASGPTGELFF	TGTGCCAGCAGCGTAGCCTCAGGCCCCACCGGGGAGCTGTTTTTT
NA	TRBV13	TRBD2	TRBJ2-3	CASSFSPVAGGPTDTQYF	TGTGCCAGCAGCTTTTCTCCTGTGGCGGGGGGGCCCACAGATACGCAGTATTTT
NA	TRBV5-6	TRBD1	TRBJ2-1	CASSWGTGNEQFF	TGTGCCAGCAGCTGGGGGACAGGGAATGAGCAGTTCTTC
once	TRBV9	TRBD2	TRBJ2-5	CASSVEAGGQETQYF	TGTGCCAGCAGCGTAGAGGCGGGAGGCCAGGAGACCCAGTACTTC
NA	TRBV9	TRBD1	TRBJ1-2	CASKGTAYGYTF	TGTGCCAGCAAGGGGACAGCCTATGGCTACACCTTC
NA	TRBV7-6	NA	TRBJ2-5	CASSLALGAGEETQYF	TGTGCCAGCAGCTTAGCGCTGGGGGCAGGTGAAGAGACCCAGTACTTC
NA	TRBV7-2	NA	TRBJ2-5	CASSLALEQETQYF	TGTGCCAGCAGCTTAGCCCTTGAGCAAGAGACCCAGTACTTC
few	TRBV5-6	TRBD1	TRBJ1-2	CASSWDRVGYGYTF	TGTGCCAGCAGCTGGGACAGGGTAGGCTATGGCTACACCTTC
NA	TRBV7-9	TRBD1	TRBJ2-2	CASRPPGQGSTGELFF	TGTGCCAGCAGGCCTCCGGGACAGGGATCCACCGGGGAGCTGTTTTTT
NA	TRBV27	NA	TRBJ2-2	CASSLTRSVELFF	TGTGCCAGCAGTTTAACGCGTTCGGTGGAGCTGTTTTTT
NA	TRBV15	TRBD1	TRBJ2-2	CATQGANTGELFF	TGTGCCACACAGGGGGCGAACACCGGGGAGCTGTTTTTT
NA	TRBV18	TRBD2	TRBJ2-3	CASSPPGVAGVVDTQYF	TGTGCCAGCTCCCCCCCTGGGGTAGCGGGAGTGGTAGATACGCAGTATTTT
NA	TRBV7-9	TRBD2	TRBJ2-5	CASNLFSGGIEETQYF	TGTGCCAGCAACCTTTTTAGCGGGGGCATCGAAGAGACCCAGTACTTC
NA	TRBV7-9	NA	TRBJ1-5	CASSLGQTNQPQHF	TGTGCCAGCAGCTTAGGACAGACGAATCAGCCCCAGCATTTT
NA	TRBV5-6	NA	TRBJ1-5	CASSLVSEPGDQPQHF	TGTGCCAGCAGCTTGGTTAGTGAACCCGGCGACCAGCCCCAGCATTTT
NA	TRBV7-6	TRBD2	TRBJ2-3	CASSLKSGGAGGADTQYF	TGTGCCAGCAGCTTAAAGAGCGGGGGGGCCGGTGGCGCAGATACGCAGTATTTT
NA	TRBV7-6	TRBD2	TRBJ2-7	CASSSLALAGDYEQYF	TGTGCCAGCAGCTCCTTGGCACTAGCGGGAGACTACGAGCAGTACTTC
NA	TRBV7-9	TRBD2	TRBJ2-5	CASSLGGLAGMETQYF	TGTGCCAGCAGCTTAGGGGGACTAGCGGGAATGGAGACCCAGTACTTC
medium-sized	TRBV28	NA	TRBJ1-2	CASRGPFNYGYTF	TGTGCCAGCAGGGGCCCGTTTAACTATGGCTACACCTTC
NA	TRBV19	NA	TRBJ1-2	CASSIELGINYGYTF	TGTGCCAGTAGTATAGAGCTCGGGATTAACTATGGCTACACCTTC
few	TRBV27	NA	TRBJ2-3	CASSLGEPADTQYF	TGTGCCAGCAGTTTGGGGGAACCGGCAGATACGCAGTATTTT
once	TRBV4-1	NA	TRBJ2-7	CASSQGGSGSEQYF	TGCGCCAGCAGCCAAGGAGGTAGCGGCAGCGAGCAGTACTTC
NA	TRBV7-2	NA	TRBJ2-1	CASSLGFGAYNEQFF	TGTGCCAGCAGCTTAGGGTTCGGAGCTTACAATGAGCAGTTCTTC
once	TRBV4-3	NA	TRBJ2-1	CASSLSPDGYNEQFF	TGCGCCAGCAGCCTCTCACCCGACGGCTACAATGAGCAGTTCTTC
many	TRBV15	NA	TRBJ2-7	CATSRDLSSVGHFGQYF	TGTGCCACCAGCAGAGATCTTTCTTCAGTCGGACACTTCGGGCAGTACTTC
hyperexpanded	TRBV5-8	NA	TRBJ1-5	CASIGFWSNQPQHF	TGTGCCAGCATAGGGTTTTGGAGTAATCAGCCCCAGCATTTT
NA	TRBV19	NA	TRBJ2-7	CASSWDGAYEQYF	TGTGCCAGTAGCTGGGACGGAGCCTACGAGCAGTACTTC
NA	TRBV11-2	NA	TRBJ2-2	CASSAGTGELFF	TGTGCCAGCAGCGCAGGGACCGGGGAGCTGTTTTTT
NA	TRBV7-2	NA	TRBJ2-7	CASSLEGVSYEQYF	TGTGCCAGCAGCTTAGAGGGTGTTTCCTACGAGCAGTACTTC
NA	TRBV10-2	NA	TRBJ2-1	CASRTGGTSHNEQFF	TGCGCCAGCAGAACAGGCGGCACGTCACACAATGAGCAGTTCTTC
NA	TRBV15	NA	TRBJ2-1	CATSIGTTNNEQFF	TGTGCCACCAGCATCGGGACCACCAACAATGAGCAGTTCTTC
NA	TRBV19	TRBD2	TRBJ2-1	CASSIAGGPNEQFF	TGTGCCAGTAGTATTGCGGGAGGGCCAAATGAGCAGTTCTTC
NA	TRBV7-9	TRBD2	TRBJ2-1	CAILAGVYNEQFF	TGTGCCATCTTGGCGGGGGTATACAATGAGCAGTTCTTC
NA	TRBV28	NA	TRBJ1-1	CASSLYSLNTEAFF	TGTGCCAGCAGTTTATACAGCTTGAACACTGAAGCTTTCTTT
large	TRBV10-3	NA	TRBJ1-1	CAISESNRLNTEAFF	TGTGCCATCAGTGAGTCAAACAGGCTGAACACTGAAGCTTTCTTT
NA	TRBV18	NA	TRBJ2-7	CAIPRNEQYF	TGTGCCATCCCAAGGAACGAGCAGTACTTC
NA	TRBV9	NA	TRBJ1-3	CASSEQGAGNTIYF	TGTGCCAGCAGCGAACAGGGTGCTGGAAACACCATATATTTT
few	TRBV19	NA	TRBJ2-5	CASSMAFGTQYF	TGTGCCAGTAGTATGGCCTTCGGGACCCAGTACTTC
NA	TRBV7-9	NA	TRBJ2-2	CASSFDTGELFF	TGTGCCAGCAGCTTCGACACCGGGGAGCTGTTTTTT
once	TRBV7-8	NA	TRBJ2-7	CASSLLGRAYEQYF	TGTGCCAGCAGCTTACTCGGCAGGGCCTACGAGCAGTACTTC
NA	TRBV27	NA	TRBJ2-7	CASSSRQVAPLYEQYF	TGTGCCAGCAGCTCCCGACAGGTAGCACCCCTTTACGAGCAGTACTTC
once	TRBV5-4	NA	TRBJ1-1	CASSFTGLDTEAFF	TGTGCCAGCAGCTTCACAGGGCTTGACACTGAAGCTTTCTTT
NA	TRBV28	NA	TRBJ2-3	CASSPWGGAKADTQYF	TGTGCCAGCAGTCCGTGGGGGGGCGCCAAGGCAGATACGCAGTATTTT
NA	TRBV7-8	TRBD2	TRBJ2-3	CASSLAPRLGLAGYTQYF	TGTGCCAGCAGCTTAGCCCCTAGACTTGGACTAGCGGGTTATACGCAGTATTTT
NA	TRBV7-8	NA	TRBJ2-7	CASSLGSVHEQYF	TGTGCCAGCAGTTTAGGGTCAGTCCACGAGCAGTACTTC
NA	TRBV4-1	NA	TRBJ2-1	CASSQDFRTFYNEQFF	TGCGCCAGCAGCCAAGATTTCCGAACCTTCTACAATGAGCAGTTCTTC
NA	TRBV13	TRBD2	TRBJ2-7	CASSLLGGPGGHEQYF	TGTGCCAGCAGCTTACTAGGGGGACCGGGGGGGCACGAGCAGTACTTC
NA	TRBV28	NA	TRBJ1-5	CASSLEAPGTDSNQPQHF	TGTGCCAGCAGTTTGGAAGCGCCGGGTACCGATAGCAATCAGCCCCAGCATTTT
NA	TRBV4-1	NA	TRBJ2-7	CASSQFPGTLAYEQYF	TGCGCCAGCAGCCAATTTCCAGGCACGCTAGCCTACGAGCAGTACTTC